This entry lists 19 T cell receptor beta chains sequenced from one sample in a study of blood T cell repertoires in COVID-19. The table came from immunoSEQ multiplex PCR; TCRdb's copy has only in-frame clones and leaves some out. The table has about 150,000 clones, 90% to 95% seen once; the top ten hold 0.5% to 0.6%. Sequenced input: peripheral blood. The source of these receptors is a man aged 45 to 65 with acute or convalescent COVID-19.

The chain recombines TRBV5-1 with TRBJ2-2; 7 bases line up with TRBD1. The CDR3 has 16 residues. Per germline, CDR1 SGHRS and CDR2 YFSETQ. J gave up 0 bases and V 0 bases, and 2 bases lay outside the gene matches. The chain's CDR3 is CASSLAGTANTGELFF. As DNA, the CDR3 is TGCGCCAGCAGCTTGGCCGGGACAGCGAACACCGGGGAGCTGTTTTTT.

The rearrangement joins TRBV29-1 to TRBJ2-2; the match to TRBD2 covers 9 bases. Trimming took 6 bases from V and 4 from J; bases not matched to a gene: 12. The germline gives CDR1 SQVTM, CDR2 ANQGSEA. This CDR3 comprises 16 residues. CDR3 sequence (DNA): TGCAGCGTCTCTAGGCGCGGGAGGGAGTCCACCGGGGAGCTGTTTTTT. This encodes CSVSRRGRESTGELFF.

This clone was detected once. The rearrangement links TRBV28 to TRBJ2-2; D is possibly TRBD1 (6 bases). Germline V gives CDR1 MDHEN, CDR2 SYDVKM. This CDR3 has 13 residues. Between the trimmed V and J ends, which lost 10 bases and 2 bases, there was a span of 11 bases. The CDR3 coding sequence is TGTGCCAACAGGGAGCCAAACACCGGGGAGCTGTTTTTT. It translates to CANREPNTGELFF.

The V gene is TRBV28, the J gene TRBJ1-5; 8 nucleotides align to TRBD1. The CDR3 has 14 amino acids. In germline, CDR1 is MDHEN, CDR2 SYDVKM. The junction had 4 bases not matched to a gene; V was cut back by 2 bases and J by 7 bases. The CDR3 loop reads CASSLQGAEQPQHF. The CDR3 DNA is TGTGCCAGCAGTTTACAGGGGGCGGAACAGCCCCAGCATTTT.

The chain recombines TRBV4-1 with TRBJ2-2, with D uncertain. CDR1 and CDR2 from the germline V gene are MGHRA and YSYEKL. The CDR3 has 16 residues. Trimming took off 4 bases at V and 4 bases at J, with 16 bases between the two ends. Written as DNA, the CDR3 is TGCGCCAGCAGCCCTTATAGTAGAGGAGTCACCGGGGAGCTGTTTTTT. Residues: CASSPYSRGVTGELFF.

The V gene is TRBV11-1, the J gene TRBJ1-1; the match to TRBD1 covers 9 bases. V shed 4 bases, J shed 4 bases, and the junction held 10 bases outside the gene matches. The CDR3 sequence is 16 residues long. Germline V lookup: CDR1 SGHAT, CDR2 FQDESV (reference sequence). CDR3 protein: CASSSRTGDWVTEAFF. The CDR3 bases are TGTGCCAGCAGCTCGAGGACAGGGGACTGGGTCACTGAAGCTTTCTTT.

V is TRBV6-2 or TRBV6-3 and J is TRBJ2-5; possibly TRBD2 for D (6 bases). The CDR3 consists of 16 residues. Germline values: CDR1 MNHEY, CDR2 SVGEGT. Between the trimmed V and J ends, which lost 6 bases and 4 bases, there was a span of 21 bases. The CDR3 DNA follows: TGTGCCAGCAGCCAACGACCACCCCGGAGGGGAGAGACCCAGTACTTC. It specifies CASSQRPPRRGETQYF.

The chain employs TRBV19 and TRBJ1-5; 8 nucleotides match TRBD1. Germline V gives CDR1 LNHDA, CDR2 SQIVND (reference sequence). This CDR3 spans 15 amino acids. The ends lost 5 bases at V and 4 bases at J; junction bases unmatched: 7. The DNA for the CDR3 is TGTGCCAGTAGTCCGAGGACAGGGAGTAATCAGCCCCAGCATTTT. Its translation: CASSPRTGSNQPQHF. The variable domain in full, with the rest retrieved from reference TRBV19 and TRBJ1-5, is DGGITQSPKYLFRKEGQNVTLSCEQNLNHDAMYWYRQDPGQGLRLIYYSQIVNDFQKGDIAEGYSVSREKKESFPLTVTSAQKNPTAFYLCASSPRTGSNQPQHFGDGTRLSIL.

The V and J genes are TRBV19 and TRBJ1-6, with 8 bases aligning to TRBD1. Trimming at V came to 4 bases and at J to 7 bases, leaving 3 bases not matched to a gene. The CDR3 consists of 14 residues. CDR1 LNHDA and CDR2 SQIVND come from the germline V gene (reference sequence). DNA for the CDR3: TGTGCCAGTAGTACGGACAGGGCGAATTCACCCCTCCACTTT. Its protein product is CASSTDRANSPLHF. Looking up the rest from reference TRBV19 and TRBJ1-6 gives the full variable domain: DGGITQSPKYLFRKEGQNVTLSCEQNLNHDAMYWYRQDPGQGLRLIYYSQIVNDFQKGDIAEGYSVSREKKESFPLTVTSAQKNPTAFYLCASSTDRANSPLHFGNGTRLTVT.

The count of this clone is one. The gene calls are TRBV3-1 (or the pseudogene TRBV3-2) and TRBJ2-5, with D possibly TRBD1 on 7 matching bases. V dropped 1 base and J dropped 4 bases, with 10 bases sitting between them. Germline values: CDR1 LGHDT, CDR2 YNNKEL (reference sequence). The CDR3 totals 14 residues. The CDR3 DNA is TGTGCCAGCAGCCAAGTCCAGGGGGGAGAGACCCAGTACTTC. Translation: CASSQVQGGETQYF.

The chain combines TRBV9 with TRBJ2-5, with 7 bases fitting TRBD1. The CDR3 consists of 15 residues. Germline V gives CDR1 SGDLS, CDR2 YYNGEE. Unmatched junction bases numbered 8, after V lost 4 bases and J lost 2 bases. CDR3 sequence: CASSPGGGYQETQYF. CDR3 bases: TGTGCCAGCAGCCCAGGGGGTGGGTATCAAGAGACCCAGTACTTC.

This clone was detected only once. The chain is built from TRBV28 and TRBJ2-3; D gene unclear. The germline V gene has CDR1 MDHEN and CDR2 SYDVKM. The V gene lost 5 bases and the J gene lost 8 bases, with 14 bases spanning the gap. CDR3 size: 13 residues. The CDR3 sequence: CASSPLRSGTQYF. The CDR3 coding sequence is TGTGCCAGCAGTCCCCTTCGGTCGGGTACGCAGTATTTT.

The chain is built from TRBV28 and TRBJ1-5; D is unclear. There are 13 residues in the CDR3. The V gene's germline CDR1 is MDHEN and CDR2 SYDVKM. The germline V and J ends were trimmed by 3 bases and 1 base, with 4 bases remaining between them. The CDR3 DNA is TGTGCCAGCAGTTTTATAAGCAATCAGCCCCAGCATTTT. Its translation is CASSFISNQPQHF.

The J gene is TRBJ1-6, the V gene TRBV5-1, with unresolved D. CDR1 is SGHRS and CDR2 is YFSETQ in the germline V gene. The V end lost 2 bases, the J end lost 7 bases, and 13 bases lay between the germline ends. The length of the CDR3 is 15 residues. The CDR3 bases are TGCGCCAGCAGCTTAGGTCGGGGAGAGAATTCACCCCTCCACTTT. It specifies CASSLGRGENSPLHF.

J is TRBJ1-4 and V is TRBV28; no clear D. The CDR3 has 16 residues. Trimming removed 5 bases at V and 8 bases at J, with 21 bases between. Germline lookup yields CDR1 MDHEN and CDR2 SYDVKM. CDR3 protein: CASSRRWPAASEKLFF. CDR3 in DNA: TGTGCCAGCAGTCGGAGATGGCCGGCGGCGTCGGAAAAACTGTTTTTT.

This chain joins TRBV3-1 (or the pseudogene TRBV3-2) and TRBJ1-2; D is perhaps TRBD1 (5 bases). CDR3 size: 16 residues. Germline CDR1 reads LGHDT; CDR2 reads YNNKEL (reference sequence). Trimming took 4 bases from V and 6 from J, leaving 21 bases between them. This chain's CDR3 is CASSPPGWQGGHGYTF. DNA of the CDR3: TGTGCCAGCAGCCCCCCTGGTTGGCAGGGTGGTCATGGCTACACCTTC.

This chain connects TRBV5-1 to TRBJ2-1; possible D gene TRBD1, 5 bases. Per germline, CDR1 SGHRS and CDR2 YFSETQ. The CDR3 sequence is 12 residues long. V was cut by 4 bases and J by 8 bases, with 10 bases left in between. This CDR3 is CASSPQGDEQFF. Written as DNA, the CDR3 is TGCGCCAGCAGCCCCCAAGGGGATGAGCAGTTCTTC.

The CDR3 loop is CASSIDRRSDGGEKLFF. CDR3 coding DNA: TGTGCCAGTAGTATAGATCGGAGGAGTGACGGTGGTGAAAAACTGTTTTTT. This rearrangement joins TRBV19 to TRBJ1-4; D not resolved. The V and J ends lost 0 bases and 7 bases respectively, with 18 bases between them. CDR1 and CDR2 (germline): LNHDA, SQIVND (reference sequence). This CDR3 comprises 17 residues.

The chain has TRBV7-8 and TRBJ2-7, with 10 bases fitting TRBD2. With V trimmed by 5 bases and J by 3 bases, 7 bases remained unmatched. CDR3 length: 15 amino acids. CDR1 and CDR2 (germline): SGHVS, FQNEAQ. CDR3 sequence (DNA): TGTGCCAGCAGCCGCACTAGCGGGGTTAACTACGAGCAGTACTTC. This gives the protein CASSRTSGVNYEQYF.